This TCR beta chain was documented in a study of Ad26.COV2.S vaccination and SARS-CoV-2 variants. Method: immunoSEQ multiplex PCR; TCRdb's copy keeps in-frame clones and lacks some. This sample has fewer than 400,000 clones; approximately 91% occur once, and the top ten carry approximately 1.9%. Only one count was recorded for this clone. Treatment here: about 20 received Ad26.COV2.S at low or high dose, single or two shots; 5 received placebo; per-sample allocation not given. It was on day 63 after the first vaccine or placebo injection that samples were taken. Germline V lookup: CDR1 MGHRA, CDR2 YSYEKL. V shed 5 bases and J 0 bases; nucleotides not matched to a gene: 6. The CDR3 has 16 amino acids.

The receptor's source is a person aged 18-65 years who received the Ad26.COV2.S COVID-19 vaccine or a placebo. The sample here was peripheral blood, taken in a trial of Ad26.COV2.S vaccine versus placebo. The chain joins TRBV4-1 to TRBJ2-1, with 8 bases lining up with TRBD2. As DNA, the CDR3 is TGCGCCAGCAGCAGGACTAGCACGAGCTCCTACAATGAGCAGTTCTTC. It yields the protein CASSRTSTSSYNEQFF.